This TCR beta chain stems from a study of T-cell reconstitution after alpha-beta-depleted transplantation in children. Study-level results: A year had passed since transplant, and T-cell counts and diversity by then came mostly from newly produced T cells. As was reported, about two months after transplant, alpha-beta T cells came from several hundred expanded graft clones. The high TCRbeta diversity at day 60 in some patients came from surviving recipient T cells and thymic progenitors.

V lost 3 bases and J lost 12, with 24 bases in between. Germline V CDR1 and CDR2: DFQATT, SNEGSKA (reference sequence). The CDR3 contains 16 residues. Unique molecular identifiers were built into the TCRbeta library. TCRdb re-derived calls from the PCR reads in MiXCR, one entry per CDR3 protein. The sample shows around 670,000 distinct CDR3 sequences, roughly 14% of them seen only once. This clonotype was counted ten times or more. What it binds is unknown. The chain carries TRBV20-1 and TRBJ2-6; D tentatively reads TRBD1 or TRBD2 (5 bases each). The sequence derives from a girl aged 2 to 10 with congenital amegakaryocytic thrombocytopenia, due to receive a stem cell transplant. This specimen was PBMCs, taken before TCRalphabeta/CD19-depleted stem cell transplant. CDR3 loop: CSARPIKDRGVGVLTF. The CDR3 bases are TGCAGTGCTAGGCCGATTAAGGATCGAGGGGTCGGCGTCCTGACTTTC.